Here is one T cell receptor beta chain with its context. Its antigen is unidentified. TCRdb reprocessed the RT-PCR reads via MiXCR and lists one record per CDR3 protein. The sample holds about 650,000 distinct CDR3 sequences; about 14% are singletons and the top ten take 6.5% to 8%. The germline V gene has CDR1 LNHNV and CDR2 YYDKDF (reference sequence). This CDR3 has 16 amino acids. The ends lost 3 bases at V and 2 bases at J; junction bases unmatched: 5. This sample is part of a study of response to subunit inactivated influenza vaccine. General study findings and limits: There was a suggestion from the authors that each seasonal influenza vaccination recruits few new T cells.

The sequences come from PBMCs from blood, collected roughly 15 days before vaccination. The rearrangement joins TRBV15 to TRBJ2-3, with TRBD2 identical over 10 bases. The clonotype was recovered from a man between 50 and 59 years old who received an inactivated influenza vaccine. CDR3 in DNA: TGTGCCACCAGCAGCGCACTAGCGGGAAACACAGATACGCAGTATTTT. This encodes CATSSALAGNTDTQYF. The entire variable domain, with the rest obtained from reference TRBV15 and TRBJ2-3, is as follows: DAMVIQNPRYQVTQFGKPVTLSCSQTLNHNVMYWYQQKSSQAPKLLFHYYDKDFNNEADTPDNFQSRRPNTSFCFLDIRSPGLGDTAMYLCATSSALAGNTDTQYFGPGTRLTVL.